A selection of T cell receptor beta chains follows, all from one sample in a study of blood T cell repertoires in COVID-19. Generated by immunoSEQ multiplex PCR, the TCRdb table keeps only in-frame clones and is missing some. The sample consists of a few hundred thousand clones, about nine tenths of them appearing once. Sequencing used PBMCs or T cells enriched from blood (not recorded which). The origin of the receptors is a woman aged 18 to 35 who had recovered from COVID-19. The CDR3 runs from the conserved cysteine through the conserved F or W. A D gene is named only where the DNA matches it firmly. Size tells how often a clone was seen (once, few, many) or the class of an expanded clone, and some rows leave it out.

J gene | V gene | clone size | D gene | CDR3 protein | CDR3 DNA
TRBJ2-7 | TRBV30 | - | - | CAWSMTDSPRYF | TGTGCCTGGAGCATGACGGACAGTCCGAGGTACTTC
TRBJ1-4 | TRBV7-9 | - | TRBD1 | CASSVGQATNEKLFF | TGTGCCAGCAGCGTAGGACAGGCCACTAATGAAAAACTGTTTTTT
TRBJ2-1 | TRBV5-1 | - | TRBD2 | CASSPSGGAWEQFF | TGCGCCAGCAGCCCTAGCGGGGGGGCCTGGGAGCAGTTCTTC
TRBJ2-2 | TRBV5-6 | - | - | CASSSSHRVTTGELFF | TGTGCCAGCAGCTCCTCACATCGGGTAACCACCGGGGAGCTGTTTTTT
TRBJ1-2 | TRBV18 | few | - | CASSPREVNYGYTF | TGTGCCAGCTCACCTAGGGAGGTTAACTATGGCTACACCTTC
TRBJ2-5 | TRBV28 | - | TRBD1 | CASTPGQYQETQYF | TGTGCCAGCACCCCGGGACAGTATCAAGAGACCCAGTACTTC
TRBJ2-7 | TRBV10-3 | once | TRBD2 | CAISESGTGRVEQYF | TGTGCCATCAGTGAGTCCGGGACTGGGAGGGTCGAGCAGTACTTC
TRBJ1-1 | TRBV27 | - | - | CASSLVGAFSEAFF | TGTGCCAGCAGTTTGGTAGGGGCGTTCTCTGAAGCTTTCTTT
TRBJ1-5 | TRBV2 | - | - | CASSGLPRGNQPQHF | TGTGCCAGCAGTGGGCTGCCCCGGGGGAATCAGCCCCAGCATTTT
TRBJ2-1 | TRBV5-4 | few | TRBD1 | CASSVGQGSYNEQFF | TGTGCCAGCAGCGTCGGACAGGGCTCCTACAATGAGCAGTTCTTC
TRBJ1-5 | TRBV20-1 | - | - | CSASKVRGVGSNQPQHF | TGCAGTGCTAGTAAAGTGCGGGGGGTCGGTAGCAATCAGCCCCAGCATTTT
TRBJ2-1 | TRBV7-8 | - | TRBD2 | CASSPGLVRNEQFF | TGTGCCAGCAGCCCCGGACTAGTCCGCAATGAGCAGTTCTTC
TRBJ1-1 | TRBV6-1 | - | - | CASSESVWNTEAFF | TGTGCCAGCAGTGAGTCTGTGTGGAACACTGAAGCTTTCTTT
TRBJ1-1 | TRBV5-1 | - | - | CASSFSDTEAFF | TGCGCCAGCAGCTTTAGCGACACTGAAGCTTTCTTT
TRBJ2-3 | TRBV2 | - | TRBD2 | CATAGLAGLARTDTQYF | TGTGCCACCGCGGGACTAGCGGGCCTCGCACGCACAGATACGCAGTATTTT
TRBJ1-2 | TRBV3-1/TRBV3-2 | - | TRBD1 | CASSPGQVRGYGYTF | TGTGCCAGCAGCCCGGGACAGGTCCGGGGCTATGGCTACACCTTC
TRBJ1-5 | TRBV27 | - | - | CASSPQGEYSNQPQHF | TGTGCCAGCAGCCCACAAGGGGAATATAGCAATCAGCCCCAGCATTTT
TRBJ1-4 | TRBV9 | - | - | CASSGGGTPGEKLFF | TGTGCCAGCAGCGGGGGGGGGACCCCGGGTGAAAAACTGTTTTTT
TRBJ1-1 | TRBV28 | - | - | CASSSPPSAEAFF | TGTGCCAGCAGTTCCCCTCCCAGCGCTGAAGCTTTCTTT
TRBJ1-6 | TRBV6-9 | - | TRBD1 | CASSAGTGRGSPLHF | TGTGCCAGCAGTGCCGGGACAGGGAGAGGATCACCCCTCCACTTT
TRBJ2-2 | TRBV19 | - | - | CASWDNSNTGELFF | TGTGCCAGTTGGGACAATTCGAACACCGGGGAGCTGTTTTTT
TRBJ1-1 | TRBV6-5 | few | - | CASRGGRRAEAFF | TGTGCCTCGAGGGGGGGGCGCAGGGCTGAAGCTTTCTTT
TRBJ1-6 | TRBV5-1 | - | - | CASSLDGENSPLHF | TGCGCCAGCAGCTTGGACGGAGAGAATTCACCCCTCCACTTT
TRBJ1-1 | TRBV30 | once | TRBD1 | CAWSVRGQGVWNTEAFF | TGTGCCTGGAGTGTAAGAGGACAGGGTGTATGGAACACTGAAGCTTTCTTT
TRBJ2-7 | TRBV30 | - | TRBD1 | CAWSPTGGTGKTYEQYF | TGTGCCTGGAGCCCCACCGGAGGGACAGGGAAGACCTACGAGCAGTACTTC
TRBJ1-2 | TRBV12-3/TRBV12-4 | - | TRBD1 | CASSLATGEGYTF | TGTGCCAGCAGTTTGGCGACAGGGGAAGGCTACACCTTC
TRBJ2-2 | TRBV2 | - | - | CASRQDTGELFF | TGTGCCAGCCGACAAGACACCGGGGAGCTGTTTTTT
TRBJ2-7 | TRBV30 | - | - | CAWSMARGQYF | TGTGCCTGGAGCATGGCTCGGGGGCAGTACTTC
TRBJ1-1 | TRBV18 | - | TRBD1 | CASSPPGTGGWTEAFF | TGTGCCAGCTCACCACCCGGGACAGGGGGGTGGACTGAAGCTTTCTTT
TRBJ1-4 | TRBV2 | - | - | CASSGIGVGRDNEKLFF | TGTGCCAGCAGTGGAATAGGAGTAGGCAGGGATAATGAAAAACTGTTTTTT
TRBJ1-2 | TRBV30 | - | - | CAWTLTYGYTF | TGTGCCTGGACCCTAACCTATGGCTACACCTTC
TRBJ2-2 | TRBV5-1 | - | TRBD1 | CASSLGGTGAGELFF | TGCGCCAGCAGCTTGGGAGGGACAGGGGCCGGGGAGCTGTTTTTT
TRBJ2-1 | TRBV18 | - | - | CASSPGRGGFTEQFF | TGTGCCAGCTCACCGGGGAGAGGGGGATTTACTGAGCAGTTCTTC
TRBJ1-5 | TRBV30 | - | - | CAWSQGEVQPQHF | TGTGCCTGGAGTCAAGGGGAGGTTCAGCCCCAGCATTTT
TRBJ2-5 | TRBV27 | few | - | CASSLSGGGIGAETQYF | TGTGCCAGCAGTTTATCGGGAGGCGGGATAGGGGCTGAGACCCAGTACTTC
TRBJ2-7 | TRBV3-1/TRBV3-2 | - | - | CASSQDRGEQYF | TGTGCCAGCAGCCAAGATCGAGGCGAGCAGTACTTC
TRBJ1-2 | TRBV28 | once | TRBD1 | CASSLVDRGGYTF | TGTGCCAGCAGTTTAGTTGACAGGGGCGGCTACACCTTC
TRBJ1-1 | TRBV30 | - | TRBD1 | CAWSLGDRENTEAFF | TGTGCCTGGAGTCTCGGGGACAGGGAGAACACTGAAGCTTTCTTT
TRBJ1-2 | TRBV3-1/TRBV3-2 | many | TRBD1 | CASSLTPGQGANGYTF | TGTGCCAGCAGCCTCACCCCGGGACAGGGGGCGAACGGCTACACCTTC
TRBJ2-3 | TRBV27 | once | TRBD2 | CASSSAGGITDTQYF | TGTGCCAGCAGTTCAGCGGGGGGGATCACAGATACGCAGTATTTT
TRBJ1-5 | TRBV28 | - | TRBD1 | CASRGGQFKPQHF | TGTGCCAGCAGGGGGGGACAGTTCAAGCCCCAGCATTTT
TRBJ2-2 | TRBV7-9 | - | TRBD1 | CASSSGQLNTGELFF | TGTGCCAGCAGCTCGGGACAGTTGAACACCGGGGAGCTGTTTTTT
TRBJ2-1 | TRBV19 | - | TRBD2 | CASSIQRLAVNEQFF | TGTGCCAGTAGTATACAAAGACTAGCGGTTAATGAGCAGTTCTTC
TRBJ2-1 | TRBV29-1 | - | TRBD2 | CSIAGTYNEQFF | TGCAGTATAGCGGGGACCTACAATGAGCAGTTCTTC
TRBJ1-1 | TRBV6-6 | - | TRBD1 | CASNPGQGVPEAFF | TGTGCCAGCAACCCGGGACAGGGGGTACCTGAAGCTTTCTTT
TRBJ1-2 | TRBV4-1 | - | - | CASSLGAVNYGYTF | TGCGCCAGCAGCCTAGGGGCCGTAAACTATGGCTACACCTTC
TRBJ1-5 | TRBV30 | - | - | CAWSFAGVSNQPQHF | TGTGCCTGGAGTTTCGCAGGGGTGAGCAATCAGCCCCAGCATTTT
TRBJ2-1 | TRBV4-2 | - | - | CASSQEDQASSYNEQFF | TGTGCCAGCAGCCAAGAAGATCAGGCGAGCTCCTACAATGAGCAGTTCTTC
TRBJ2-3 | TRBV6-5 | - | TRBD2 | CAIWEAGGLIDTQYF | TGTGCCATTTGGGAGGCGGGAGGTTTGATAGATACGCAGTATTTT
TRBJ2-1 | TRBV2 | - | - | CASSLSLGSEQFF | TGTGCCAGCAGCCTTTCGCTAGGGAGTGAGCAGTTCTTC
TRBJ1-5 | TRBV19 | - | TRBD1 | CASSMIGQGAGQPQHF | TGTGCCAGTAGTATGATAGGACAGGGGGCAGGTCAGCCCCAGCATTTT